Presented here are 21 T cell receptor beta chains from one specimen sequenced in a study of OX40 agonist ivuxolimab in advanced cancers. Method: immunoSEQ multiplex PCR; TCRdb's copy keeps in-frame clones and lacks some. The sample includes about 80,000 clones, 80% to 95% seen only once; the top ten take about 1.8%. This material consisted of CD4+ or CD8+ T cells sorted from blood, taken in a trial of the OX40 agonist ivuxolimab. Receptors were obtained from an adult with an advanced solid tumor such as melanoma, head and neck, liver or kidney cancer.

The chain recombines TRBV28 with TRBJ2-7; D may be TRBD2 (6 bases). V gave up 6 bases and J gave up 1 base, with 19 bases separating them. Germline V lookup: CDR1 MDHEN, CDR2 SYDVKM. The CDR3 has 16 amino acids. The CDR3 DNA is TGTGCCAGCAGGAGCGCCTCGTTGGAGGGGTCCTACGAGCAGTACTTC. It is translated as CASRSASLEGSYEQYF.

The genes are TRBV15 and TRBJ1-1, with D maybe TRBD1 (5 bases). Germline V gives CDR1 LNHNV, CDR2 YYDKDF (reference sequence). The germline V and J ends were trimmed by 3 bases and 8 bases, with 13 bases remaining between them. The CDR3 has 13 amino acids. The chain's CDR3 is CATSRGEGLEAFF. For the CDR3, the DNA is TGTGCCACCAGCAGGGGGGAGGGGCTAGAAGCTTTCTTT.

The V gene is TRBV7-2, the J gene TRBJ2-5; unclear D gene. This CDR3 is 16 amino acids long. Per the germline V gene, CDR1 is SGHTA and CDR2 is FQGNSA. Trimming took off 4 bases at V and 6 bases at J, with 21 bases between the two ends. CDR3 protein: CTSSSISVGFGKTQYF. The CDR3, as DNA: TGTACCAGCAGCTCGATCTCCGTAGGGTTTGGAAAGACCCAGTACTTC.

This clone has just one count. The gene calls are TRBV9 and TRBJ1-1; D is unclear. CDR3 length equals 14 residues. V was trimmed by 4 bases and J by 3 bases, leaving 13 bases between them. Germline lookup yields CDR1 SGDLS and CDR2 YYNGEE. CDR3 sequence (DNA): TGTGCCAGCAGCCTCGGGGAGGGAGACACTGAAGCTTTCTTT. This translates into CASSLGEGDTEAFF. Full variable domain (rest looked up from reference TRBV9 and TRBJ1-1): DSGVTQTPKHLITATGQRVTLRCSPRSGDLSVYWYQQSLDQGLQFLIQYYNGEERAKGNILERFSAQQFPDLHSELNLSSLELGDSALYFCASSLGEGDTEAFFGQGTRLTVV.

This chain links TRBV7-2 with TRBJ2-3; no firm D call. The CDR3 runs 13 residues. Trimming left V 1 base short and J 3 bases short, with 5 bases between. CDR1 and CDR2 (germline): SGHTA, FQGNSA. In nucleotides, the CDR3 is TGTGCCAGCAGCTTAGTGGTGACAGATACGCAGTATTTT. Protein: CASSLVVTDTQYF. Supplemented by reference TRBV7-2 and TRBJ2-3, the full variable domain reads GAGVSQSPSNKVTEKGKDVELRCDPISGHTALYWYRQSLGQGLEFLIYFQGNSAPDKSGLPSDRFSAERTGGSVSTLTIQRTQQEDSAVYLCASSLVVTDTQYFGPGTRLTVL.

The chain carries TRBV10-3 and TRBJ2-7, with TRBD1 matching 8 bases. CDR1 and CDR2 (germline): ENHRY, SYGVKD. The CDR3 runs to 15 residues. Losses at the gene ends were 3 bases for V and 5 bases for J; bases not matched to a gene: 9. CDR3 nucleotide sequence: TGTGCCATCAGTGACCGAGACAGGGGTATGAACGAGCAGTACTTC. It translates to CAISDRDRGMNEQYF.

CDR3 in DNA: TGTGCCAGCAGTGATCTAGCCGAGCAGTTCTTC. This codes for CASSDLAEQFF. V is TRBV6-5 and J is TRBJ2-1; D possibly corresponds to TRBD2 (5 bases). The ends were cut back, 5 bases at V and 10 bases at J, with 9 bases in the middle. From germline, CDR1 is MNHEY and CDR2 SVGAGI. The CDR3 is 11 amino acids.

The chain couples TRBV2 to TRBJ2-1; D perhaps matches TRBD1 (5 bases). CDR1 and CDR2 (germline): SNHLY, FYNNEI. The CDR3 is 13 residues long. The ends were cut back, 6 bases at V and 7 bases at J, with 13 bases in the middle. The CDR3 DNA reads as TGTGCCAGCAGGGAAAACTCAGGGAATGAGCAGTTCTTC. It is translated as CASRENSGNEQFF.

J is TRBJ2-7 and V is TRBV7-9, with TRBD1 identical over 7 bases. Germline V lookup: CDR1 SEHNR, CDR2 FQNEAQ (reference sequence). The CDR3 has 16 residues. Trimming at V came to 6 bases and at J to 2 bases, leaving 13 bases not matched to a gene. In nucleotides, the CDR3 is TGTGCCAGCAGTGCTCCGCCGGGACAGCGAACCTACGAGCAGTACTTC. Encoded protein: CASSAPPGQRTYEQYF.

The V and J genes are TRBV28 and TRBJ1-2, with unresolved D. CDR3 length: 13 residues. Germline V gene sequence: CDR1 MDHEN, CDR2 SYDVKM. V was clipped by 1 base and J by 2 bases, with 5 bases between them. The CDR3 region has the DNA TGTGCCAGCAGTTTATTACAGAACTATGGCTACACCTTC. Translation gives CASSLLQNYGYTF.

The chain combines TRBV28 with TRBJ2-2; a possible D gene is TRBD1 (5 bases). The germline gives CDR1 MDHEN, CDR2 SYDVKM. CDR3 length: 18 amino acids. Trimming removed 8 bases from V and 5 bases from J, with 27 bases in between. The CDR3 reads CASFGPQGLIDWTGELFF. The CDR3 nucleotides are TGTGCCAGCTTTGGGCCCCAGGGCCTTATTGATTGGACCGGGGAGCTGTTTTTT. Full variable domain (remainder filled in from reference TRBV28 and TRBJ2-2): DVKVTQSSRYLVKRTGEKVFLECVQDMDHENMFWYRQDPGLGLRLIYFSYDVKMKEKGDIPEGYSVSREKKERFSLILESASTNQTSMYLCASFGPQGLIDWTGELFFGEGSRLTVL.

The rearrangement joins TRBV7-2 to TRBJ2-7; 8 bases line up with TRBD1. CDR3 length: 16 residues. Trimming at V came to 6 bases and at J to 4 bases, leaving 14 bases not matched to a gene. Germline assignment: CDR1 SGHTA and CDR2 FQGNSA. The DNA for the CDR3 is TGTGCCAGCAGACCGGGCCCTGGACAGGGTAGATACGAGCAGTACTTC. Its translation is CASRPGPGQGRYEQYF.

The chain employs TRBV5-1 and TRBJ2-7; perhaps TRBD2 as D (5 bases). V was shortened by 5 bases and J by 3 bases, with 15 bases between the two germline ends. The CDR3 is 14 amino acids. Germline V gives CDR1 SGHRS, CDR2 YFSETQ. CDR3 loop: CASSPSGNNYEQYF. CDR3 in DNA: TGCGCCAGCAGTCCGTCCGGGAACAACTACGAGCAGTACTTC. Variable domain in full (rest from reference TRBV5-1 and TRBJ2-7): KAGVTQTPRYLIKTRGQQVTLSCSPISGHRSVSWYQQTPGQGLQFLFEYFSETQRNKGNFPGRFSGRQFSNSRSEMNVSTLELGDSALYLCASSPSGNNYEQYFGPGTRLTVT.

This clone was recorded only once. The chain couples TRBV2 to TRBJ1-1; tentative D call: TRBD1 (6 bases). V dropped 7 bases and J dropped 6 bases, with 18 bases sitting between them. The length of the CDR3 is 14 residues. CDR1 and CDR2 from the germline V gene are SNHLY and FYNNEI. CDR3 nucleotide sequence: TGTGCCAGCATTTTACAGGGAGGAGTGTCTGAAGCTTTCTTT. Encoded protein: CASILQGGVSEAFF. Combining the CDR3 with reference TRBV2 and TRBJ1-1 gives the whole variable domain EPEVTQTPSHQVTQMGQEVILRCVPISNHLYFYWYRQILGQKVEFLVSFYNNEISEKSEIFDDQFSVERPDGSNFTLKIRSTKLEDSAMYFCASILQGGVSEAFFGQGTRLTVV.

V gene TRBV27 combines with J gene TRBJ2-7; D is undetermined. V was cut by 6 bases and J by 2 bases, with 8 bases left in between. Germline CDR1 and CDR2: MNHEY and SMNVEV (reference sequence). This CDR3 comprises 12 residues. The CDR3 region has the DNA TGTGCCAGCAGCGGGCCGGCCTACGAGCAGTACTTC. This encodes CASSGPAYEQYF.

In DNA form, the CDR3 reads TGCAGCGTTGGGGGGGCCGCTTCGAACACTGAAGCTTTCTTT. It encodes CSVGGAASNTEAFF. This chain links TRBV29-1 with TRBJ1-1; tentative D call: TRBD1 (6 bases). With 4 bases removed from V and 1 base from J, the gap between germline ends came to 13 bases. Looked up from germline, CDR1 is SQVTM and CDR2 is ANQGSEA. The CDR3 runs 14 residues.

The chain employs TRBV5-8 and TRBJ1-2; 8 bases are a match to TRBD1. V was pared by 4 bases and J by 4 bases, with 9 bases of the junction left unmatched. Germline CDR1 reads SGHTS; CDR2 reads YDEGEE. This CDR3 is 15 amino acids long. Here the CDR3 DNA reads TGTGCCAGCAGCCGTCCCGGGACAGGATCCTATGGCTACACCTTC. It specifies CASSRPGTGSYGYTF.

With respect to this clone: One junction end does not reproduce the germline sequence, and a read error may be involved. This chain uses TRBV5-1 with TRBJ2-1; weak D call: TRBD2 (5 bases). The CDR3 is made up of 14 amino acids. Germline CDR1 SGHRS, CDR2 YFSETQ. As DNA, the CDR3 is TGCGCCAGCAGTTTGGCGGGCTCCTACAATGAGCAGTTCTTC. Its translation: CASSLAGSYNEQFF.

The chain recombines TRBV7-8 with TRBJ2-7, with unresolved D. Trimming removed 3 bases from V and 2 bases from J, with 8 bases in between. The CDR3 extends over 13 amino acids. In germline, CDR1 is SGHVS, CDR2 FQNEAQ. This CDR3 is CASSFEVAYEQYF. The DNA for the CDR3 is TGTGCCAGCAGCTTTGAGGTTGCCTACGAGCAGTACTTC.

This clone occurred once. The chain uses TRBV7-3 and TRBJ2-2; no clear D. V lost 5 bases and J 0 bases, leaving 7 bases between the germline ends. From germline, CDR1 is SGHTA and CDR2 FQGTGA. The CDR3 runs to 14 residues. This chain's CDR3 is CASSQSANTGELFF. The CDR3 DNA sequence: TGTGCCAGCAGCCAATCAGCGAACACCGGGGAGCTGTTTTTT.

This clone was observed once. V is TRBV6-6 and J is TRBJ2-3, with 8 bases matching TRBD1. The CDR3 is 14 amino acids. V lost 6 bases to trimming and J lost 5 bases; unmatched junction nucleotides: 7. The germline gives CDR1 MNHNY, CDR2 SVGAGI (reference sequence). The CDR3 protein is CASRGTGRGDTQYF. The CDR3 bases are TGTGCCAGCAGGGGGACAGGACGAGGAGATACGCAGTATTTT.